Here is one T cell receptor (beta chain) with its context. The sample is drawn from a study of technical replicates of blood from a few donors. The CDR3 is made up of 17 amino acids. Trimming cost V 4 bases and J 8 bases; bases outside gene matches: 15. Per germline, CDR1 SGDLS and CDR2 YYNGEE. Profiled with immunoSEQ multiplex PCR; TCRdb holds only in-frame clones, not every one. This sample yields around 62,000 clones, of which nearly 98% are seen a single time; approximately 0.17% belongs to the top ten. The chain links TRBV9 to TRBJ2-1, with 10 positions matching TRBD2. The sequencing input was T cells isolated from PBMCs. The TCR sequence derives from a human donor in good health. CDR3 sequence reads: CASSIASGRGGGDEQFF. CDR3 DNA sequence: TGTGCCAGCAGCATAGCTAGCGGGAGAGGAGGGGGCGATGAGCAGTTCTTC.